Following are 20 T cell receptor beta chains from one sample sequenced in a study of CD8 T cells in ankylosing spondylitis. Study-wide findings and caveats: For ankylosing spondylitis blood, a TCR beta motif of seven to nine highly homologous variants appeared characteristic.

These receptors are not linked to any known antigen. TCRdb fed the 5' RACE reads into MiXCR, producing one record per CDR3 protein. Seen here are about 460,000 distinct CDR3 sequences, less than 6% observed once, and the top ten hold under 4.5%. Sequencing input: blood, either unsorted or a sorted T cell fraction (not recorded which). The receptors were gathered from a male donor with ankylosing spondylitis.

This clonotype appeared many times. V is TRBV7-9 and J is TRBJ2-5; D is possibly TRBD2 (5 bases). CDR3 length: 16 amino acids. The germline V gene has CDR1 SEHNR and CDR2 FQNEAQ (reference sequence). Between the trimmed V and J ends, which lost 5 bases and 1 base, there was a span of 17 bases. CDR3: CASSEGKPFLQETQYF. The CDR3 nucleotides are TGTGCCAGCAGCGAGGGAAAGCCTTTCCTCCAAGAGACCCAGTACTTC.

In this sample, this clonotype turned up many times. V gene TRBV10-3 combines with J gene TRBJ1-1; TRBD1 matches 7 bases. The length of the CDR3 is 11 residues. Germline V gene lookup returns CDR1 ENHRY and CDR2 SYGVKD. After removal of 6 bases from V and 9 bases from J, the junction contained 4 bases not matched to a gene. The CDR3 bases are TGTGCCATCAGCGGACAGGAAAAAGCTTTCTTT. This encodes CAISGQEKAFF.

Many counts were recorded for this clonotype. The genes are TRBV20-1 and TRBJ1-1; D not certain. V was pared by 5 bases and J by 6 bases, with 16 bases between. In germline, CDR1 is DFQATT, CDR2 SNEGSKA (reference sequence). The CDR3 is made up of 13 amino acids. CDR3 in amino acids: CSARPGLVAEAFF. In DNA form, the CDR3 reads TGCAGTGCTCGGCCTGGGTTGGTAGCTGAAGCTTTCTTT.

J is TRBJ2-1 and V is TRBV5-1, with TRBD1 identical over 8 bases. V dropped 6 bases and J dropped 4; count of bases not matched to a gene: 6. CDR1 and CDR2 (germline): SGHRS, YFSETQ. CDR3 length: 14 residues. The CDR3 coding sequence is TGCGCCAGCAACTCCGGACAGGGATACAATGAGCAGTTCTTC. It translates to CASNSGQGYNEQFF.

Ten or more counts support this clonotype. J is TRBJ1-1 and V is TRBV28; no firm D call. The CDR3 consists of 13 residues. Germline V CDR1 and CDR2: MDHEN, SYDVKM. Trimming cost V 1 base and J 3 bases, with 6 bases left between them. The CDR3 is CASSLSPDTEAFF. The CDR3 coding sequence is TGTGCCAGCAGTTTATCTCCGGACACTGAAGCTTTCTTT.

The gene calls are TRBV2 and TRBJ2-6; 10 bases match TRBD1. Losses at the gene ends were 10 bases for V and 5 bases for J; bases not matched to a gene: 17. The CDR3 is 18 residues long. Looked up from germline, CDR1 is SNHLY and CDR2 is FYNNEI. The CDR3: CAICPWRDRGSWANVLTF. CDR3 DNA: TGTGCCATCTGTCCCTGGCGGGACAGGGGATCCTGGGCCAACGTCCTGACTTTC.

This clonotype was seen ten or more times. The CDR3 DNA follows: TGTGCCAGCAGCTTACGGGCGCATTACGAGCAGTACTTC. It specifies CASSLRAHYEQYF. V gene TRBV12-3 or TRBV12-4 combines with J gene TRBJ2-7; D is unclear. CDR3 size: 13 residues. Trimming removed 6 bases at V and 4 bases at J, with 13 bases between.

This clonotype was counted ten times or more. The J gene is TRBJ1-2, the V gene TRBV6-5; 9 nucleotides agree with TRBD1. J was trimmed by 6 bases and V by 4 bases; bases with no gene match: 9. The germline V gene encodes CDR1 MNHEY and CDR2 SVGAGI. The CDR3 runs to 15 residues. CDR3 sequence: CASSSGTGMSNGYTF. The CDR3 DNA reads TGTGCCAGCAGTTCCGGGACAGGGATGTCTAATGGCTACACCTTC.

This clonotype appeared a few times. CDR3: CASSSFFLLSQSYEQYF. CDR3 nucleotide sequence: TGTGCCAGCAGTTCGTTTTTCCTCCTTAGCCAGTCCTACGAGCAGTACTTC. The rearrangement joins TRBV28 to TRBJ2-7; D is ambiguous. Trimming shortened V by 4 bases and J by 1 base, and 20 bases separated the two germline ends. The CDR3 has 17 amino acids. Germline V CDR1 and CDR2: MDHEN, SYDVKM.

At least ten counts were recorded for this clonotype. The CDR3 protein is CATSSLRMNTEAFF. CDR3 bases: TGTGCCACCAGCAGTTTGAGAATGAACACTGAAGCTTTCTTT. The chain couples TRBV15 to TRBJ1-1, with no clear D. CDR1 LNHNV and CDR2 YYDKDF come from the germline V gene (reference sequence). Trimming stripped 3 bases from V and 0 bases from J, with 8 bases between. The CDR3 is 14 amino acids.

This clonotype was picked up a small number of times. The V and J genes are TRBV20-1 and TRBJ1-6; D is perhaps TRBD1 (6 bases). The V and J ends lost 0 bases and 8 bases respectively, with 8 bases between them. CDR1 is DFQATT and CDR2 is SNEGSKA in the germline V gene (reference sequence). This CDR3 has 13 amino acids. CDR3 DNA sequence: TGCAGTGCTAGAGACAGGGGAGATTCACCCCTCCACTTT. It codes for CSARDRGDSPLHF.

This clonotype showed up many times. The J gene is TRBJ1-6, the V gene TRBV20-1, with D possibly TRBD1 on 6 matching bases. Germline values: CDR1 DFQATT, CDR2 SNEGSKA (reference sequence). The CDR3 has 14 residues. The V end lost 4 bases, the J end lost 2 bases, and 9 bases lay between the germline ends. CDR3 loop: CSAKDRPYNSPLHF. As DNA, the CDR3 is TGCAGTGCTAAGGACAGACCCTATAATTCACCCCTCCACTTT.

This clonotype has a count of ten or more. This rearrangement joins TRBV7-9 to TRBJ1-1; D not resolved. The CDR3 totals 12 residues. With 2 bases removed from V and 4 bases from J, the gap between germline ends came to 5 bases. CDR1 SEHNR and CDR2 FQNEAQ come from the germline V gene (reference sequence). The CDR3 region has the DNA TGTGCCAGCAGCTTAATTGCCACTGAAGCTTTCTTT. Translating it yields CASSLIATEAFF.

This clonotype was recorded many times. This chain connects TRBV20-1 to TRBJ2-7; D remains unclear. The CDR3 is 12 residues long. V lost 1 base, J lost 2 bases, and 6 bases lay in between. Germline-derived CDR1 and CDR2 are DFQATT and SNEGSKA (reference sequence). CDR3: CSARVGTYEQYF. DNA of the CDR3: TGCAGTGCTAGAGTGGGAACCTACGAGCAGTACTTC.

This clonotype was recorded many times. This chain links TRBV5-1 with TRBJ2-2; possibly TRBD2 for D (6 bases). Per the germline V gene, CDR1 is SGHRS and CDR2 is YFSETQ. The CDR3 sequence is 15 residues long. V lost 6 bases to trimming and J lost 0 bases, with 12 bases between them. This CDR3 reads CASNWGTSNTGELFF. For the CDR3, the DNA is TGCGCCAGCAACTGGGGGACTTCGAACACCGGGGAGCTGTTTTTT.

In this sample, this clonotype turned up many times. The chain combines TRBV29-1 with TRBJ2-1, with D uncertain. The CDR3 totals 12 residues. The V gene's germline CDR1 is SQVTM and CDR2 ANQGSEA. The germline V and J ends were trimmed by 7 bases and 2 bases, with 9 bases remaining between them. Here the CDR3 DNA reads TGCAGCGGGGAAAGGGCCTACAATGAGCAGTTCTTC. Encoded protein: CSGERAYNEQFF.

This clonotype was picked up many times. In nucleotides, the CDR3 is TGTGCCAGCCGAGCCGGGCCAGGGACAGCTTATGGCTACACCTTC. The encoded protein is CASRAGPGTAYGYTF. The chain is built from TRBV6-1 and TRBJ1-2; 7 bases map to TRBD1. CDR1 MNHNS and CDR2 SASEGT come from the germline V gene. CDR3 size: 15 residues. The trim removed 8 bases at V and 5 bases at J, leaving 14 bases unmatched.

The sample holds many counts of this clonotype. This chain joins TRBV6-2 or TRBV6-3 and TRBJ1-5, with D uncertain. CDR1 is MNHEY, CDR2 SVGEGT, per germline. This CDR3 comprises 14 residues. The V gene lost 6 bases and the J gene lost 1 base, with 10 bases spanning the gap. DNA of the CDR3: TGTGCCAGCAGCCCCATATCGAGCAATCAGCCCCAGCATTTT. Amino acids: CASSPISSNQPQHF.

There are many counts of this clonotype. The genes are TRBV20-1 and TRBJ1-2; possible D gene TRBD1, 5 bases. Trimming removed 4 bases from V and 10 bases from J, with 22 bases in between. Looked up from germline, CDR1 is DFQATT and CDR2 is SNEGSKA (reference sequence). CDR3 length: 14 residues. Here the CDR3 DNA reads TGCAGTGCTAAAACTTCCGGGACTCTACTCGACTACACCTTC. Translated, it gives CSAKTSGTLLDYTF.

The table lists this clonotype with many counts. The V call is TRBV9, the J call TRBJ2-4; 7 nucleotides align to TRBD2. The J segment lost 3 bases and the V segment lost 2 bases, leaving 8 bases of the junction unmatched. The germline CDR1 and CDR2 sequences are SGDLS and YYNGEE. The CDR3 sequence is 16 residues long. This CDR3 reads CASSVGGGHDKNIQYF. The CDR3 nucleotides read TGTGCCAGCAGCGTTGGGGGAGGGCATGACAAAAACATTCAGTACTTC.